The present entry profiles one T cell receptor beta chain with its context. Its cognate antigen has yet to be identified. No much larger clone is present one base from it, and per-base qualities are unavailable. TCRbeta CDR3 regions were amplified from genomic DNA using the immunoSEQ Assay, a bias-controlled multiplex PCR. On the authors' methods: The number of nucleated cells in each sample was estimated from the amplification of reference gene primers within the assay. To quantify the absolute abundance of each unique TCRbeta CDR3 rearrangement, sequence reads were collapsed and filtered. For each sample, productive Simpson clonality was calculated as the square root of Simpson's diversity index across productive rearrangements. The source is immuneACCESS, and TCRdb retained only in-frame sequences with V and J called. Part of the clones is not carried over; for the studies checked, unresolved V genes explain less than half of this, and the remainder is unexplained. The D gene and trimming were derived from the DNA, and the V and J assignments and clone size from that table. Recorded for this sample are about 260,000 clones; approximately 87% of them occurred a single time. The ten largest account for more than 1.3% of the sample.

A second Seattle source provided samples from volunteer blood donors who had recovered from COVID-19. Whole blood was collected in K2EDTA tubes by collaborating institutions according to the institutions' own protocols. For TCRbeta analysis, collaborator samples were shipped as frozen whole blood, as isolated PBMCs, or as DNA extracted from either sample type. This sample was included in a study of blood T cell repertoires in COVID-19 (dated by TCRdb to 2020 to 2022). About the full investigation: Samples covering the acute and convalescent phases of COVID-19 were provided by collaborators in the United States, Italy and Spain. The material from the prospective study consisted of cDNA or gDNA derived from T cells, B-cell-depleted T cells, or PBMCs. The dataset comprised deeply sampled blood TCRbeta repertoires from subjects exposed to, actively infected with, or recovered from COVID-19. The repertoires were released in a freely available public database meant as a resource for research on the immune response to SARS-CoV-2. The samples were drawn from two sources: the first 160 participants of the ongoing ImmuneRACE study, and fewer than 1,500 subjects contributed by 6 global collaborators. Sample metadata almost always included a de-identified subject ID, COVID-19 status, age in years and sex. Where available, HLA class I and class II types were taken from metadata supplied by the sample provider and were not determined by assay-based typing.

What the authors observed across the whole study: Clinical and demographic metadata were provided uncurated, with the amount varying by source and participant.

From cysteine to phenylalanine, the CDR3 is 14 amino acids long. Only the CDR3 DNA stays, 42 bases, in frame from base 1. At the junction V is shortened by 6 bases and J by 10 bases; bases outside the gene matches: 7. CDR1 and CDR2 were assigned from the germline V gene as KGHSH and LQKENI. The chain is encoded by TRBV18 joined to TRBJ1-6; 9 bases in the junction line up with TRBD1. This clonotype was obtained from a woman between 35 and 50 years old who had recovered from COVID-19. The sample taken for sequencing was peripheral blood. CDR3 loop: CASSQGQGPSPLHF. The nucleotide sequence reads TGTGCCAGCTCCCAGGGACAGGGCCCATCACCCCTCCACTTT.